This TCR beta chain was observed in a study of T cell changes during pregnancy in multiple sclerosis. This CDR3 is built from 13 residues. Germline V lookup: CDR1 MDHEN, CDR2 SYDVKM. V was pared by 6 bases and J by 5 bases, with 13 bases between. TCRdb's table, derived via immunoSEQ multiplex PCR, lists solely in-frame clones and lacks some. The sample has some 29,000 clones, 75% to 95% seen once. The sequence was obtained from a female donor with multiple sclerosis, enrolled in a pregnancy study. Material: CD8+ T cells from peripheral blood mononuclear cells, obtained before pregnancy. V is TRBV28 and J is TRBJ1-2, with TRBD1 as a possible D gene (5 bases). The CDR3 protein is CASSQTAFYGYTF. The CDR3 DNA reads as TGTGCCAGCAGCCAGACAGCTTTTTATGGCTACACCTTC.